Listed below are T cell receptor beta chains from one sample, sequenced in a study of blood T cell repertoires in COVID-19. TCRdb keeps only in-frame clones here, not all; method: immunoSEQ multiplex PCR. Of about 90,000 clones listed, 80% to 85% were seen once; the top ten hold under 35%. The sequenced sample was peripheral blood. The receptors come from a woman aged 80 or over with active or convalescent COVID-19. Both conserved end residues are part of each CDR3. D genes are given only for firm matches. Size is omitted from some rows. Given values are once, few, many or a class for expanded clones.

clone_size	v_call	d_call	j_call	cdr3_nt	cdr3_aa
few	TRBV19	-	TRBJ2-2	TGTGCCAGTAGTTTCGAACGGGACACCAGCCGCCCAGCCGGGGAGCTGTTTTTT	CASSFERDTSRPAGELFF
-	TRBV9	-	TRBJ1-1	TGTGCCAGCAGCGTAGCAGTGAACACTGAAGCTTTCTTT	CASSVAVNTEAFF
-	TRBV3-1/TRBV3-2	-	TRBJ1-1	TGTGCCAGCACCCCGGCCTATGGGACTGGGAACACTGAAGCTTTCTTT	CASTPAYGTGNTEAFF
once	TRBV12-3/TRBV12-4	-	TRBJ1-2	TGTGCCAGCAGTCTCACAGTGAACTATGGCTACACCTTC	CASSLTVNYGYTF
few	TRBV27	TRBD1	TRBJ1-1	TGTGCCAGCAGTGCATACCGGGACAGGGGGTTCACTGAAGCTTTCTTT	CASSAYRDRGFTEAFF
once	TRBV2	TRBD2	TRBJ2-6	TGTGCCAGCACCTACGGGGGGACTGGGGCCAACGTCCTGACTTTC	CASTYGGTGANVLTF
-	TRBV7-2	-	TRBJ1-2	TGTGCCAGCAGCTTAGGGGGCGCAGGGTCTTACGGCTACACCTTC	CASSLGGAGSYGYTF
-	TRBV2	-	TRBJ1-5	TGTGCCAGCAGTGAAGCTTCCTTTTTAGTAAGCAATCAGCCCCAGCATTTT	CASSEASFLVSNQPQHF
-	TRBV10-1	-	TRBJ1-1	TGCGCCAGCAGAACAGACCCTCAGGTAATGAACACTGAAGCTTTCTTT	CASRTDPQVMNTEAFF
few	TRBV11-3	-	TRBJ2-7	TGTGCCAGCAGCTTGATTGCAGGGCCCTACGAGCAGTACTTC	CASSLIAGPYEQYF
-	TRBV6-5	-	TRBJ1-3	TGTGCCAGCAGAAGCCCCCTTAACTCTGGAAACACCATATATTTT	CASRSPLNSGNTIYF
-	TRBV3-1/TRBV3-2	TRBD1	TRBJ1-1	TGTGCCAGCAGCCAAGGACAGGGTCGGGGGGAAGCTTTCTTT	CASSQGQGRGEAFF
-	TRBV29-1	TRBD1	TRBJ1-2	TGCAGCGCCGGGACAGGGCTCGATGGCTACACCTTC	CSAGTGLDGYTF
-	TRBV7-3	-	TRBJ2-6	TGTGCCAGCAGCCAGGGCTCTGGGGCCAACGTCCTGACTTTC	CASSQGSGANVLTF
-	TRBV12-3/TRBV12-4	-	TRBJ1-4	TGTGCCAGCAGTCGTAATGAAAAACTGTTTTTT	CASSRNEKLFF
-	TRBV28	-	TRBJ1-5	TGTGCCAGCAGTTTATCCCAGGGTGCTCAGCCCCAGCATTTT	CASSLSQGAQPQHF
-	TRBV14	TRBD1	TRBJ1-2	TGTGCCAGCAGTCGGGACAGGGGGTATGGCTACACCTTC	CASSRDRGYGYTF
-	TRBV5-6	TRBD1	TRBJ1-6	TGTGCCAGCAGCTTCTCTCGGACAGGAGGATCACCCCTCCACTTT	CASSFSRTGGSPLHF
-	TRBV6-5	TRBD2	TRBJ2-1	TGTGCCAGCAGCGCGACTAGCGGGGCCTTGCGGGAGCAGTTCTTC	CASSATSGALREQFF
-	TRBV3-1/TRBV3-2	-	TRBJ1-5	TGTGCCAGCAGCCAAGGCGGGGGACTCTGGGGGCAGCCCCAGCATTTT	CASSQGGGLWGQPQHF
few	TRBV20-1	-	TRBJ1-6	TGCAGTGCTAATGACAGGCCCACACCCCTCCACTTT	CSANDRPTPLHF
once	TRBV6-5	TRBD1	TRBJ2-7	TGTGCCAGCAGCCCGGGACAGGGGTTCCTCTACGAGCAGTACTTC	CASSPGQGFLYEQYF
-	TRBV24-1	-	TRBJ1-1	TGTGCCACAAGAGGCCCCCCAGGGACTGAAGCTTTCTTT	CATRGPPGTEAFF
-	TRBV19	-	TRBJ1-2	TGTGCCAGTAGTCGCAACCGGGACTACGGCTACACCTTC	CASSRNRDYGYTF
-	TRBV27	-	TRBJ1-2	TGTGCCAGCAAAGGGCAGGGGAACTATGGCTACACCTTC	CASKGQGNYGYTF
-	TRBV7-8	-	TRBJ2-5	TGTGCCTCTCGGCGGACAGAGCAGTACCAAGAGACCCAGTACTTC	CASRRTEQYQETQYF
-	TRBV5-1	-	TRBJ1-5	TGCGCCAGCAGCTTGTCCTCAGGGAGCAATCAGCCCCAGCATTTT	CASSLSSGSNQPQHF
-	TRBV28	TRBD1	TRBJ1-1	TGTGCCAGCAGTGCGGGGACAGGGAGCTGGGACACTGAAGCTTTCTTT	CASSAGTGSWDTEAFF
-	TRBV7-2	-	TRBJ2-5	TGTGCCAGCAGCTTAGTCGGTCAGACCCAGTACTTC	CASSLVGQTQYF
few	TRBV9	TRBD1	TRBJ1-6	TGTGCCAGCAGCTTTTCTGGACAGGGACATTCACCCCTCCACTTT	CASSFSGQGHSPLHF
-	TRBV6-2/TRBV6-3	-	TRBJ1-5	TGTGCCAGCAGCCCGGGGGGTGGGGGTCAGCCCCAGCATTTT	CASSPGGGGQPQHF
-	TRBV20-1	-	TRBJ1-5	TGCAGTGCTAGTGCAGATTATCAGCCCCAGCATTTT	CSASADYQPQHF
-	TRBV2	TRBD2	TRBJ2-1	TGTGCCAGCAGTTTGTTCCTAGCGGGAGGGTACAATGAGCAGTTCTTC	CASSLFLAGGYNEQFF
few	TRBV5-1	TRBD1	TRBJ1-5	TGCGCCAGCAGCGTCTCGACAGGGTCGGGGCAGCCCCAGCATTTT	CASSVSTGSGQPQHF
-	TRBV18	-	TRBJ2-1	TGTGCCAGCTCACCGACTTTAGAGGGAACTTCGGGTGAGCAGTTCTTC	CASSPTLEGTSGEQFF
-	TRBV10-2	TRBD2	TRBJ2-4	TGCGCCAGCAGTGATACCGGGACTAGCGATAACATTCAGTACTTC	CASSDTGTSDNIQYF
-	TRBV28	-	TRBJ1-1	TGTGCCAGCACCGACAGCGTGAACACTGAAGCTTTCTTT	CASTDSVNTEAFF
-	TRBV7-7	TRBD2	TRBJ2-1	TGTGCTAGCAGCTTAGCTGTGGCTAGCGGATACAATGAGCAGTTCTTC	CASSLAVASGYNEQFF
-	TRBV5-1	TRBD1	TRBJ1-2	TGCGCCAGCAGCCCCGAAAACAGGGGTGGCTATGGCTACACCTTC	CASSPENRGGYGYTF
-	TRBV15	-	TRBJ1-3	TGTGCCACCAGCCTCCGGTTGGGGGCCGACTCTGGAAACACCATATATTTT	CATSLRLGADSGNTIYF